The text below deals with one TCR beta chain. The antigen remains undetermined. Data came from immunoSEQ multiplex PCR; TCRdb stores just in-frame clones and leaves some out. The repertoire includes about 200,000 clones, more than 65% of them detected once, and around 15% sits in the top ten. The germline V gene encodes CDR1 MGHRA and CDR2 YSYEKL. The V and J ends lost 4 bases and 1 base respectively, with 16 bases between them. CDR3 length equals 16 residues. The record originates from a study of cytomegalovirus exposure and HLA in healthy donors. Points from the study as a whole: The classifier reportedly diagnosed cytomegalovirus status with high specificity and sensitivity.

The specimen was PBMCs. The chain links TRBV4-1 to TRBJ1-1; D is uncertain. This TCR was sampled from a woman in her twenties or thirties in good health and CMV-seropositive. CDR3: CASSLTGRSANTEAFF. The DNA of the CDR3 is TGCGCCAGCAGCCTGACGGGAAGGTCGGCGAACACTGAAGCTTTCTTT.